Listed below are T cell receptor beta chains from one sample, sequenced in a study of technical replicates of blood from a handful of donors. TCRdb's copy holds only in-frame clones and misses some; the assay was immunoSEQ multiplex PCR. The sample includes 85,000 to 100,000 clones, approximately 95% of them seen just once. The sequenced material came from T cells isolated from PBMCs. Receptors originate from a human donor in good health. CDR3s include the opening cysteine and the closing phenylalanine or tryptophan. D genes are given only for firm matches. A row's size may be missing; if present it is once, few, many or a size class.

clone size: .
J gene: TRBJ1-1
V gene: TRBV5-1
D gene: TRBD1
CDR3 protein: CASTAEGAHLDTEAFF
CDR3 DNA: TGCGCCAGCACGGCTGAGGGGGCCCACCTAGACACTGAAGCTTTCTTT

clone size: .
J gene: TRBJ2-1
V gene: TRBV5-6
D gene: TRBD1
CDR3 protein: CASSFDRGRGEQFF
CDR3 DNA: TGTGCCAGCAGCTTCGACAGGGGCAGAGGTGAGCAGTTCTTC

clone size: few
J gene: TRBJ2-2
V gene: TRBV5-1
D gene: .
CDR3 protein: CASSLTGLNTGELFF
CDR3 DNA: TGCGCCAGCAGCTTGACAGGCCTGAACACCGGGGAGCTGTTTTTT

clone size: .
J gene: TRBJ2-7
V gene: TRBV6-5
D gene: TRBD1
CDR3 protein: CASSSRYGQGGYF
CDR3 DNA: TGTGCCAGCAGCTCCCGATACGGACAGGGTGGGTACTTC

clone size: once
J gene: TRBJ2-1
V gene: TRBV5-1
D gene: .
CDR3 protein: CASSITGRGPNEQFF
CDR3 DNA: TGCGCCAGCAGCATTACAGGGCGCGGGCCTAATGAGCAGTTCTTC

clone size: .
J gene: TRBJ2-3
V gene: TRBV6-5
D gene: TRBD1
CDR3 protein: CASSYHRGIGDTQYF
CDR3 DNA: TGTGCCAGCAGTTACCACAGGGGTATAGGAGATACGCAGTATTTT

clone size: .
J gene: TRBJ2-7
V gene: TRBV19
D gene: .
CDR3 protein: CASGQPYEQYF
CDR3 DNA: TGTGCCAGTGGGCAGCCCTACGAGCAGTACTTC

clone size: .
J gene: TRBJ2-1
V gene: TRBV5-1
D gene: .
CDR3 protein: CASSLVGDISGNEQFF
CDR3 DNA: TGCGCCAGCAGCTTGGTTGGGGATATTAGCGGCAATGAGCAGTTCTTC

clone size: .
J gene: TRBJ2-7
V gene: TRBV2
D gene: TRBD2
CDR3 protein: CASSEGLAGNEGYF
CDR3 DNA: TGTGCCAGCAGTGAAGGACTAGCGGGGAACGAGGGGTACTTC

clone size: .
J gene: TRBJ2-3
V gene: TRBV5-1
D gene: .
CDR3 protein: CASSLSASVPDTQYF
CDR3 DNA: TGCGCCAGCAGCTTATCCGCTAGCGTACCAGATACGCAGTATTTT

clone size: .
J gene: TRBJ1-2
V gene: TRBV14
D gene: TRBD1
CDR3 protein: CASSPGTGYGYTF
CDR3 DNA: TGTGCCAGCAGCCCGGGGACAGGGTATGGCTACACCTTC

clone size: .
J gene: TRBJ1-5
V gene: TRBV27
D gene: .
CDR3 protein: CASSLLVGQNRGNQPQHF
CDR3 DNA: TGTGCCAGCAGTTTACTCGTGGGACAAAATAGGGGCAATCAGCCCCAGCATTTT

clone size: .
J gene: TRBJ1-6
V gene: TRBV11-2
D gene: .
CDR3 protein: CASSSPTDYNSPLHF
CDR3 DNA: TGTGCCAGCAGCTCCCCTACAGACTATAATTCACCCCTCCACTTT

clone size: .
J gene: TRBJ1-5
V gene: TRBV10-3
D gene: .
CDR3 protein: CAISESVPTGWGPLSNQPQHF
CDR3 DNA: TGTGCCATCAGTGAGTCTGTCCCCACAGGGTGGGGACCCTTAAGCAATCAGCCCCAGCATTTT

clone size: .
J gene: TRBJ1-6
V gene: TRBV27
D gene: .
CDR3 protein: CASSPQGWEDNSPLHF
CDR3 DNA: TGTGCCAGCAGTCCCCAAGGATGGGAGGATAATTCACCCCTCCACTTT

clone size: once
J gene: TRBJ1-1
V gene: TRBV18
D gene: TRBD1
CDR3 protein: CASSRDRGPTEAFF
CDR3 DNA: TGTGCCAGCTCACGGGACAGGGGGCCCACTGAAGCTTTCTTT

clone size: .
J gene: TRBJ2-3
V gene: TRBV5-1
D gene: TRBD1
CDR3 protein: CASSLRQGADTQYF
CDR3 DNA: TGCGCCAGCAGCTTGAGACAGGGAGCAGATACGCAGTATTTT

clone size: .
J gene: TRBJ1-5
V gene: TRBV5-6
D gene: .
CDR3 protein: CASSLDDSPGRPQHF
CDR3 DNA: TGTGCCAGCAGCCTAGATGACTCCCCCGGTCGGCCCCAGCATTTT

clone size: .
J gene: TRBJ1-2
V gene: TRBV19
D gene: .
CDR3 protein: CASSEGRGKRANYGYTF
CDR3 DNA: TGTGCCAGTAGCGAAGGTAGGGGGAAAAGGGCTAACTATGGCTACACCTTC

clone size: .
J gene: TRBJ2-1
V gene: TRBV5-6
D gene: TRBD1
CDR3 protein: CASSLGTGWLNEQFF
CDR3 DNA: TGTGCCAGCAGCTTGGGGACAGGGTGGTTGAATGAGCAGTTCTTC